The 26 T cell receptor beta chains presented below share a single source sample, sequenced in a study of T-cell reconstitution after alpha-beta-depleted transplantation in children. Preparation of the TCRbeta library involved a method that used unique molecular identifiers. TCRdb re-derived calls from the PCR reads in MiXCR, one entry per CDR3 protein. The sample lists 670,000 or so distinct CDR3 sequences, around 13% occurring once. This sample comprised PBMCs, obtained before TCRalphabeta/CD19-depleted stem cell transplant. Receptors were obtained from a girl aged 2-10 years with congenital amegakaryocytic thrombocytopenia, due to receive a stem cell transplant.

The V gene is TRBV20-1, the J gene TRBJ2-5, with 7 bases identical to TRBD2. J was trimmed by 5 bases and V by 7 bases; bases with no gene match: 10. The CDR3 spans 13 residues. The germline V gene encodes CDR1 DFQATT and CDR2 SNEGSKA (reference sequence). The chain's CDR3 is CSVGGRAEETQYF. The CDR3 nucleotides are TGCAGTGTAGGAGGGAGGGCCGAGGAGACCCAGTACTTC.

The chain combines TRBV20-1 with TRBJ2-7; TRBD2 matches at 9 bases. Germline CDR1 and CDR2: DFQATT and SNEGSKA (reference sequence). CDR3 length: 14 residues. Trimming took 1 base from V and 4 from J; bases not matched to a gene: 5. The CDR3 DNA is TGCAGTGCTAGAGGCCCTAGCGGGACATACGAGCAGTACTTC. This codes for CSARGPSGTYEQYF.

Comments on this clonotype: The junction departs from the called germline gene at one end, perhaps through a read error. The chain uses TRBV11-2 and TRBJ2-7, with D perhaps assigned TRBD1 or TRBD2 (5 bases each). CDR3 length equals 15 residues. Germline CDR1 reads SGHAT; CDR2 reads FQNNGV. The CDR3 spells CASSLAPRGGYEQHF. As DNA, the CDR3 is TGTGCCAGCAGCTTAGCGCCCCGTGGGGGATACGAGCAGCACTTC. Supplemented by reference TRBV11-2 and TRBJ2-7, the full variable domain reads EAGVAQSPRYKIIEKRQSVAFWCNPISGHATLYWYQQILGQGPKLLIQFQNNGVVDDSQLPKDRFSAERLKGVDSTLKIQPAKLEDSAVYLCASSLAPRGGYEQHFGPGTRLTVT.

This clonotype has more than one count but fewer than ten. The rearrangement uses TRBV5-1 and TRBJ2-5; TRBD1 matches at 9 bases. Germline V gene sequence: CDR1 SGHRS, CDR2 YFSETQ. J gave up 0 bases and V 4 bases, and 25 bases lay outside the gene matches. The CDR3 consists of 22 residues. CDR3 protein: CASSRPYRRKDRGVLYQETQYF. As DNA, the CDR3 is TGCGCCAGCAGCAGACCCTACCGGCGAAAGGACAGGGGCGTACTGTACCAAGAGACCCAGTACTTC.

This clonotype was seen at least ten times. This rearrangement joins TRBV11-2 to TRBJ2-7, with D tentatively TRBD1 (5 bases). The V and J ends lost 1 base and 12 bases respectively, with 13 bases between them. The CDR3 is 12 amino acids. The germline V gene has CDR1 SGHAT and CDR2 FQNNGV. The CDR3 DNA reads TGTGCCAGCAGCTTAGCCCCGACACAGGCGTACTTC. It translates to CASSLAPTQAYF.

This clonotype was observed many times. The J gene is TRBJ1-4, the V gene TRBV5-1, with D unresolved. Per the germline V gene, CDR1 is SGHRS and CDR2 is YFSETQ. V was clipped by 0 bases and J by 6 bases, with 12 bases between them. The CDR3 sequence is 15 residues long. In DNA form, the CDR3 reads TGCGCCAGCAGCTTGGAAGGCCTCGAGCATGAAAAACTGTTTTTT. It encodes CASSLEGLEHEKLFF.

The genes are TRBV7-3 and TRBJ2-1, with 11 nucleotides matching TRBD2. CDR1 is SGHTA, CDR2 FQGTGA, per germline. This CDR3 region has 15 residues. The V gene end was trimmed by 3 bases and the J gene end by 7 bases; junction bases not matched to a gene: 5. The CDR3 coding sequence is TGTGCCAGCAGCTTTAGCGGGAGGGCCAGAAATGAGCAGTTCTTC. Encoded protein: CASSFSGRARNEQFF.

A few counts support this clonotype. This chain uses TRBV6-1 with TRBJ2-1, with 9 bases matching TRBD2. The CDR3 has 16 amino acids. Germline V gives CDR1 MNHNS, CDR2 SASEGT. Trimming at V came to 3 bases and at J to 4 bases, leaving 7 bases not matched to a gene. DNA of the CDR3: TGTGCCAGCAGTGACCTTGGACTAGCGACATACAATGAGCAGTTCTTC. This gives the protein CASSDLGLATYNEQFF.

Only a few counts were recorded for this clonotype. The chain has TRBV7-9 and TRBJ2-3; tentatively, D is TRBD1 (5 bases). CDR3 length equals 12 residues. CDR1 SEHNR and CDR2 FQNEAQ come from the germline V gene (reference sequence). The V end lost 5 bases, the J end lost 5 bases, and 8 bases lay between the germline ends. The CDR3: CASSRDRDTQYF. The CDR3 DNA follows: TGTGCCAGCAGCCGAGACAGAGATACGCAGTATTTT.

J is TRBJ1-4 and V is TRBV5-5; D is undetermined. The CDR3 sequence is 16 residues long. Germline-derived CDR1 and CDR2 are SGHKS and YYEKEE (reference sequence). V dropped 0 bases and J dropped 0 bases, with 9 bases sitting between them. CDR3 residues: CASSLAGYATNEKLFF. CDR3 DNA sequence: TGTGCCAGCAGCTTGGCCGGGTATGCAACTAATGAAAAACTGTTTTTT.

This clonotype was seen many times. This chain joins TRBV20-1 and TRBJ1-1; weak D call: TRBD1 (6 bases). CDR1 is DFQATT, CDR2 SNEGSKA, per germline (reference sequence). This CDR3 comprises 13 residues. Trimming cost V 6 bases and J 2 bases, with 13 bases left between them. The CDR3 DNA follows: TGCAGTGCAGGGGGACCGGGTAACACTGAAGCTTTCTTT. This codes for CSAGGPGNTEAFF.

This clonotype was seen ten or more times. The chain has TRBV5-1 and TRBJ2-6; D ambiguous. The CDR3 loop spans 15 amino acids. Germline CDR1 reads SGHRS; CDR2 reads YFSETQ. V was trimmed by 2 bases and J by 4 bases, leaving 10 bases between them. The CDR3 nucleotides are TGCGCCAGCAGCTTACTATCCTCCGGGGCCAACGTCCTGACTTTC. It codes for CASSLLSSGANVLTF. Complete variable domain (other parts from reference TRBV5-1 and TRBJ2-6): KAGVTQTPRYLIKTRGQQVTLSCSPISGHRSVSWYQQTPGQGLQFLFEYFSETQRNKGNFPGRFSGRQFSNSRSEMNVSTLELGDSALYLCASSLLSSGANVLTFGAGSRLTVL.

J is TRBJ1-2 and V is TRBV20-1; D is possibly TRBD1 (5 bases). Germline CDR1 reads DFQATT; CDR2 reads SNEGSKA (reference sequence). The CDR3 sequence is 14 residues long. The germline V and J ends were trimmed by 5 bases and 6 bases, with 19 bases remaining between them. CDR3: CSAGNPMGEDGYTF. The CDR3 coding sequence is TGCAGTGCTGGAAATCCCATGGGGGAAGATGGCTACACCTTC.

The sample holds many counts of this clonotype. The V and J genes are TRBV20-1 and TRBJ2-3; 9 bases agree with TRBD2. Trimming at V came to 0 bases and at J to 3 bases, leaving 7 bases not matched to a gene. Germline assignment: CDR1 DFQATT and CDR2 SNEGSKA (reference sequence). The CDR3 spans 16 residues. CDR3 in amino acids: CSARDRGRVYTDTQYF. CDR3 coding DNA: TGCAGTGCTAGAGACCGCGGGAGGGTCTATACAGATACGCAGTATTTT.

This clonotype was observed a single time. The V gene is TRBV28, the J gene TRBJ2-7, with 8 bases fitting TRBD2. V dropped 10 bases and J dropped 6; count of bases not matched to a gene: 5. The CDR3 is 11 amino acids. Germline CDR1 is MDHEN and CDR2 is SYDVKM. CDR3 protein: CATVAGPEQYF. The CDR3 coding sequence is TGTGCCACCGTAGCGGGACCCGAGCAGTACTTC.

This clonotype was seen at least ten times. J is TRBJ2-3 and V is TRBV12-3 or TRBV12-4; TRBD1 matches 7 bases. The CDR3 length is 15 residues. The ends lost 5 bases at V and 3 bases at J; junction bases unmatched: 8. In DNA, the CDR3 is TGTGCCAGCAGTCATCGTGCAGGGGGAACAGATACGCAGTATTTT. Translation gives CASSHRAGGTDTQYF.

The rearrangement joins TRBV12-3 or TRBV12-4 to TRBJ1-2; weak D call: TRBD1 (5 bases). The CDR3 consists of 13 residues. With 5 bases removed from V and 6 bases from J, the gap between germline ends came to 13 bases. CDR3 coding DNA: TGTGCCAGCAGTCTCTCGGGGCTGAATGGCTACACCTTC. Translation: CASSLSGLNGYTF.

Many counts were recorded for this clonotype. This chain connects TRBV7-9 to TRBJ2-1, with D possibly matching TRBD1 (5 bases). The CDR3 extends over 14 amino acids. Germline V gene data show CDR1 as SEHNR and CDR2 as FQNEAQ (reference sequence). Trimming pared 1 base from V and 5 bases from J, leaving 9 bases between. The CDR3 DNA is TGTGCCAGCAGCTTAGAGGGGCTCCACAATGAGCAGTTCTTC. Protein sequence: CASSLEGLHNEQFF.

This clonotype was picked up a small number of times. This chain joins TRBV5-1 and TRBJ2-1; 7 bases align to TRBD2. Germline assignment: CDR1 SGHRS and CDR2 YFSETQ. This CDR3 region has 14 residues. J lost 6 bases, V lost 2 bases, and 5 bases had no gene match. Here the CDR3 DNA reads TGCGCCAGCAGCTTTGGCGGGAGTCCCAATGAGCAGTTCTTC. It is translated as CASSFGGSPNEQFF.

The table lists this clonotype with a few counts. This chain uses TRBV11-2 with TRBJ2-1; 9 bases are shared with TRBD1. V shed 3 bases and J 4 bases; nucleotides not matched to a gene: 13. CDR1 is SGHAT, CDR2 FQNNGV, per germline. This CDR3 spans 18 amino acids. The CDR3 DNA is TGTGCCAGCAGCTTCGGGACAGGGCCCATCCCCCTTTACAATGAGCAGTTCTTC. It is translated as CASSFGTGPIPLYNEQFF.

This clonotype came up many times. The rearrangement links TRBV5-1 to TRBJ1-1, with D hard to call. CDR3 length equals 13 residues. Trimming removed 4 bases from V and 8 bases from J, with 15 bases in between. Germline V gene sequence: CDR1 SGHRS, CDR2 YFSETQ. The CDR3 sequence: CASSRTGSREAFF. Here the CDR3 DNA reads TGCGCCAGCAGCCGCACGGGGAGTAGAGAAGCTTTCTTT.

The V call is TRBV2, the J call TRBJ2-5; TRBD2 might be the D (6 bases). CDR1 SNHLY and CDR2 FYNNEI come from the germline V gene. CDR3 size: 16 residues. Deletions cut 6 bases from V and 3 bases from J, with 20 bases between. The CDR3 DNA reads as TGTGCCAGCAGGAAGTTGTCGGGAGCAAGGGAAGAGACCCAGTACTTC. It yields the protein CASRKLSGAREETQYF.

The chain uses TRBV10-3 and TRBJ2-5, with 8 bases aligning to TRBD2. The J segment lost 5 bases and the V segment lost 3 bases, leaving 11 bases of the junction unmatched. Germline lookup yields CDR1 ENHRY and CDR2 SYGVKD. The CDR3 totals 16 residues. The CDR3 region is CAISDFKPGGRETQYF. The CDR3 bases are TGTGCCATCAGTGACTTTAAGCCGGGAGGGCGGGAGACCCAGTACTTC.

This clonotype has only a few counts. The chain carries TRBV7-6 and TRBJ2-1; 10 bases line up with TRBD2. Germline loops: CDR1 SGHVS, CDR2 FNYEAQ. V shed 0 bases, J shed 0 bases, and the junction held 5 bases outside the gene matches. The CDR3 runs to 18 residues. CDR3 bases: TGTGCCAGCAGCTTAGCCGGACTAGCGGCCTTCTCCTACAATGAGCAGTTCTTC. Translation: CASSLAGLAAFSYNEQFF.

This clonotype showed up many times. The chain recombines TRBV12-3 or TRBV12-4 with TRBJ2-7, with D perhaps matching TRBD1 or TRBD2 (6 bases each). Trimming took off 7 bases at V and 7 bases at J, with 20 bases between the two ends. This CDR3 region has 14 residues. The CDR3, as DNA: TGTGCCAGCACCCAAGGTGTTGGGGGGCAAGAGCAGTACTTC. Translation: CASTQGVGGQEQYF.

V gene TRBV5-8 combines with J gene TRBJ2-7, with 7 bases matching TRBD1. With V trimmed by 5 bases and J by 2 bases, 7 bases remained unmatched. The CDR3 is 14 residues long. Germline V gene lookup returns CDR1 SGHTS and CDR2 YDEGEE. This CDR3 reads CASRIRDRAYEQYF. CDR3 DNA: TGTGCCAGCAGAATCCGAGACAGGGCCTACGAGCAGTACTTC.